The 28 T cell receptor beta chains below all came from one sample that was sequenced in a study of cytomegalovirus exposure and HLA in healthy donors. Use of 60 Vbeta and 13 Jbeta primers characterized the PCR. Clones were read by immunoSEQ multiplex PCR, and TCRdb kept only the in-frame ones, dropping some. Of about 150,000 clones listed, less than 80% are singletons. Sequences were obtained from PBMCs. The origin of the receptors is a man aged 30 to 45 in good health and CMV-seronegative.

This chain links TRBV11-3 with TRBJ2-1, with D unresolved. Trimming removed 5 bases at V and 5 bases at J, with 7 bases between. The CDR3 has 12 residues. CDR1 and CDR2 (germline): SGHNT, YENEEA. CDR3 loop: CASSNRDNEQFF. CDR3 DNA: TGTGCCAGCAGCAATCGAGACAATGAGCAGTTCTTC.

The rearrangement joins TRBV7-2 to TRBJ1-5, with D possibly matching TRBD1 (5 bases). Deletions cut 5 bases from V and 0 bases from J, with 17 bases between. The CDR3 consists of 17 residues. Per the germline V gene, CDR1 is SGHTA and CDR2 is FQGNSA. This CDR3 reads CASSPSPLTDSNQPQHF. CDR3 nucleotide sequence: TGTGCCAGCAGCCCCAGCCCCCTGACAGATAGCAATCAGCCCCAGCATTTT. Together with reference TRBV7-2 and TRBJ1-5, the CDR3 gives the full variable domain: GAGVSQSPSNKVTEKGKDVELRCDPISGHTALYWYRQSLGQGLEFLIYFQGNSAPDKSGLPSDRFSAERTGGSVSTLTIQRTQQEDSAVYLCASSPSPLTDSNQPQHFGDGTRLSIL.

This sequence joins TRBV11-2 and TRBJ1-1, with TRBD1 identical over 7 bases. Germline V CDR1 and CDR2: SGHAT, FQNNGV. V shed 1 base and J 3 bases; nucleotides not matched to a gene: 14. This CDR3 region has 18 residues. Here the CDR3 reads CASSLGLRRGRTDTEAFF. The CDR3, as DNA: TGTGCCAGCAGCTTAGGACTAAGGAGGGGGCGCACGGACACTGAAGCTTTCTTT. The variable domain in full, completed from reference TRBV11-2 and TRBJ1-1, reads EAGVAQSPRYKIIEKRQSVAFWCNPISGHATLYWYQQILGQGPKLLIQFQNNGVVDDSQLPKDRFSAERLKGVDSTLKIQPAKLEDSAVYLCASSLGLRRGRTDTEAFFGQGTRLTVV.

The V call is TRBV5-1, the J call TRBJ2-3, with 8 nucleotides matching TRBD1. CDR3 length equals 15 residues. The J segment lost 1 base and the V segment lost 7 bases, leaving 8 bases of the junction unmatched. CDR1 is SGHRS, CDR2 YFSETQ, per germline. CDR3 DNA: TGCGCCAGCGGCCCGGGACAGGTTCGCACAGATACGCAGTATTTT. Amino acids: CASGPGQVRTDTQYF.

The rearrangement joins TRBV28 to TRBJ2-7, with D perhaps matching TRBD2 (7 bases). This CDR3 has 15 amino acids. Trimming removed 5 bases from V and 6 bases from J, with 20 bases in between. Germline CDR1 and CDR2: MDHEN and SYDVKM. The CDR3 sequence: CASSPRGWGGFEQYF. CDR3 in DNA: TGTGCCAGCAGTCCCCGAGGGTGGGGGGGCTTCGAGCAGTACTTC.

In its sample, this clone was seen a few times. The CDR3 DNA reads as TGTGCCAGCAGCTCTCCGACAGGGCCTAATGAAAAACTGTTTTTT. Translated: CASSSPTGPNEKLFF. This chain links TRBV7-9 with TRBJ1-4; TRBD1 agrees at 7 bases. This CDR3 has 15 amino acids. CDR1 is SEHNR, CDR2 FQNEAQ, per germline (reference sequence). Trimming at V came to 4 bases and at J to 3 bases, leaving 5 bases not matched to a gene. The full variable domain, rest sourced from reference TRBV7-9 and TRBJ1-4, is DTGVSQNPRHKITKRGQNVTFRCDPISEHNRLYWYRQTLGQGPEFLTYFQNEAQLEKSRLLSDRFSAERPKGSFSTLEIQRTEQGDSAMYLCASSSPTGPNEKLFFGSGTQLSVL.

The chain links TRBV7-6 to TRBJ1-1; D is ambiguous. V lost 3 bases and J 2 bases, leaving 10 bases between the germline ends. Germline lookup yields CDR1 SGHVS and CDR2 FNYEAQ. CDR3 size: 14 residues. The CDR3 sequence: CASSFGEPNTEAFF. CDR3 coding DNA: TGTGCCAGCAGCTTCGGGGAGCCTAACACTGAAGCTTTCTTT.

The V call is TRBV2, the J call TRBJ1-5, with D perhaps matching TRBD1 (5 bases). Germline values: CDR1 SNHLY, CDR2 FYNNEI. V gave up 6 bases and J gave up 4 bases, with 13 bases separating them. This CDR3 comprises 14 residues. CDR3 sequence (DNA): TGTGCCAGCAGGTCCTACGGGGGTAATCAGCCCCAGCATTTT. Amino acid sequence: CASRSYGGNQPQHF.

V usage is TRBV19 and J usage is TRBJ2-5, with 8 bases that match TRBD2. Germline V CDR1 and CDR2: LNHDA, SQIVND (reference sequence). With V trimmed by 6 bases and J by 5 bases, 8 bases remained unmatched. The length of the CDR3 is 14 residues. DNA for the CDR3: TGTGCCAGTAGACCATCGGGGGGGGCGGAGACCCAGTACTTC. Translating it yields CASRPSGGAETQYF.

The chain carries TRBV4-2 and TRBJ2-2, with a weak D call TRBD1 (5 bases). CDR3 length equals 16 residues. The germline gives CDR1 LGHNA, CDR2 YNFKEQ. The germline V and J ends were trimmed by 1 base and 7 bases, with 16 bases remaining between them. CDR3 in amino acids: CASSQVLTGFIGELFF. The CDR3 coding sequence is TGTGCCAGCAGCCAAGTTCTAACAGGTTTTATCGGGGAGCTGTTTTTT.

This clone has a single count. The chain joins TRBV5-1 to TRBJ2-3; no reliable D call. The CDR3 contains 16 residues. Germline CDR1 SGHRS, CDR2 YFSETQ. With 0 bases removed from V and 0 bases from J, the gap between germline ends came to 11 bases. The CDR3 DNA sequence: TGCGCCAGCAGCTTGGACGGTCTTACTAGCACAGATACGCAGTATTTT. Its translation is CASSLDGLTSTDTQYF. The complete variable domain, with remaining parts taken from reference TRBV5-1 and TRBJ2-3, reads KAGVTQTPRYLIKTRGQQVTLSCSPISGHRSVSWYQQTPGQGLQFLFEYFSETQRNKGNFPGRFSGRQFSNSRSEMNVSTLELGDSALYLCASSLDGLTSTDTQYFGPGTRLTVL.

This clone has a handful of counts. V usage is TRBV5-1 and J usage is TRBJ2-7; TRBD1 matches 7 bases. V shed 4 bases, J shed 4 bases, and the junction held 14 bases outside the gene matches. This CDR3 has 16 amino acids. CDR1 is SGHRS and CDR2 is YFSETQ in the germline V gene. Written as DNA, the CDR3 is TGCGCCAGCAGCGACCCTCCCGGGACAGACCTTTACGAGCAGTACTTC. Its translation is CASSDPPGTDLYEQYF.

This CDR3 is CASSLQGAYEQYF. The CDR3 DNA follows: TGTGCCAGCAGCTTACAGGGGGCCTACGAGCAGTACTTC. The J gene is TRBJ2-7, the V gene TRBV7-9; 7 bases align to TRBD1. The CDR3 has 13 amino acids. V was clipped by 2 bases and J by 2 bases; unmatched bases: 0. Germline V lookup: CDR1 SEHNR, CDR2 FQNEAQ (reference sequence). Full variable domain (missing parts from reference TRBV7-9 and TRBJ2-7): DTGVSQNPRHKITKRGQNVTFRCDPISEHNRLYWYRQTLGQGPEFLTYFQNEAQLEKSRLLSDRFSAERPKGSFSTLEIQRTEQGDSAMYLCASSLQGAYEQYFGPGTRLTVT.

The chain employs TRBV10-3 and TRBJ1-3; the D is unclear. Looked up from germline, CDR1 is ENHRY and CDR2 is SYGVKD. This CDR3 is 15 amino acids long. V was trimmed by 0 bases and J by 2 bases, leaving 8 bases between them. The CDR3 nucleotides read TGTGCCATCAGTGAGTCTATGGCCGCTGGAAACACCATATATTTT. Protein sequence: CAISESMAAGNTIYF.

The chain has TRBV5-4 and TRBJ2-2; TRBD2 matches at 8 bases. V dropped 0 bases and J dropped 6; count of bases not matched to a gene: 4. The germline CDR1 and CDR2 sequences are SGHNT and YYREEE (reference sequence). The CDR3 covers 15 residues. CDR3 residues: CASSLGPGGAGELFF. The CDR3 bases are TGTGCCAGCAGCTTGGGGCCGGGGGGGGCCGGGGAGCTGTTTTTT.

The V and J genes are TRBV5-4 and TRBJ2-7, with D possibly TRBD1 on 7 matching bases. Trimming pared 3 bases from V and 6 bases from J, leaving 16 bases between. Germline CDR1 is SGHNT and CDR2 is YYREEE (reference sequence). The CDR3 covers 14 residues. The CDR3 DNA is TGTGCCAGCAGCTCCGACAGGGTGCGGGGCGAGCAGTACTTC. Translating it yields CASSSDRVRGEQYF.

The rearrangement joins TRBV27 to TRBJ2-3, with D unresolved. V was cut by 7 bases and J by 0 bases, with 8 bases left in between. The CDR3 has 13 amino acids. Germline V gene data show CDR1 as MNHEY and CDR2 as SMNVEV (reference sequence). The chain's CDR3 is CASIASSTDTQYF. CDR3 nucleotide sequence: TGTGCCAGCATTGCGTCTAGCACAGATACGCAGTATTTT.

V is TRBV28 and J is TRBJ2-5; 13 positions match TRBD2. The V gene end was trimmed by 6 bases and the J gene end by 5 bases; junction bases not matched to a gene: 9. The CDR3 runs 16 residues. Germline CDR1 and CDR2: MDHEN and SYDVKM. CDR3 nucleotide sequence: TGTGCCAGCAGGGGGGGACTAGCGGGGTTTACGGAGACCCAGTACTTC. Translation: CASRGGLAGFTETQYF.

The sample holds one count of this clone. V and J are TRBV7-8 and TRBJ2-2; 13 bases map to TRBD2. Per the germline V gene, CDR1 is SGHVS and CDR2 is FQNEAQ. This CDR3 spans 18 amino acids. The V and J ends lost 5 bases and 2 bases, in that order; junction bases with no gene match: 8. CDR3 amino acids: CASSAGTSGTLNTGELFF. DNA for the CDR3: TGTGCCAGCAGCGCCGGGACTAGCGGGACTCTAAACACCGGGGAGCTGTTTTTT.

The chain joins TRBV28 to TRBJ2-7; a weak D match, TRBD1 (5 bases). Germline loops: CDR1 MDHEN, CDR2 SYDVKM. V dropped 8 bases and J dropped 3 bases, with 14 bases sitting between them. The CDR3 covers 13 residues. The CDR3 bases are TGTGCCAGCCGCCCAAGGGGTATCTACGAGCAGTACTTC. Translating gives CASRPRGIYEQYF.

CDR3 protein: CASSPPYEQYF. The DNA for the CDR3 is TGTGCCAGCAGTCCCCCGTACGAGCAGTACTTC. The gene calls are TRBV6-5 and TRBJ2-7; D ambiguous. V was pared by 5 bases and J by 4 bases, with 6 bases between. There are 11 residues in the CDR3. Germline assignment: CDR1 MNHEY and CDR2 SVGAGI.

The rearrangement links TRBV7-2 to TRBJ2-7, with TRBD2 as a possible D gene (5 bases). Germline loops: CDR1 SGHTA, CDR2 FQGNSA. This CDR3 has 14 residues. V was pared by 4 bases and J by 3 bases, with 13 bases between. Here the CDR3 DNA reads TGTGCCAGCAGCTCCGAGGGTCCGCACTACGAGCAGTACTTC. It codes for CASSSEGPHYEQYF.

This clone was counted once. CDR3 protein: CASSPIPTSVSNTEAFF. CDR3 in DNA: TGTGCCAGCAGCCCAATCCCTACCTCCGTTTCGAACACTGAAGCTTTCTTT. The genes are TRBV5-4 and TRBJ1-1; no definite D call. The CDR3 has 17 amino acids. The V gene's germline CDR1 is SGHNT and CDR2 YYREEE (reference sequence). V was cut by 4 bases and J by 1 base, with 20 bases left in between.

This chain's CDR3 is CASSYSQATDTQYF. CDR3 sequence (DNA): TGTGCCAGCAGTTACTCCCAGGCCACAGATACGCAGTATTTT. The chain recombines TRBV6-5 with TRBJ2-3, with D unresolved. Trimming took 0 bases from V and 2 from J, leaving 6 bases between them. The CDR3 is 14 amino acids. Germline assignment: CDR1 MNHEY and CDR2 SVGAGI.

This chain connects TRBV5-4 to TRBJ1-1; 7 bases fit TRBD1. Germline V CDR1 and CDR2: SGHNT, YYREEE (reference sequence). The CDR3 totals 17 residues. The ends lost 0 bases at V and 1 base at J; junction bases unmatched: 9. The CDR3 protein is CASSLVAGGAGNTEAFF. For the CDR3, the DNA is TGTGCCAGCAGCTTGGTAGCAGGGGGTGCGGGGAACACTGAAGCTTTCTTT. Looking up the rest from reference TRBV5-4 and TRBJ1-1 gives the full variable domain: ETGVTQSPTHLIKTRGQQVTLRCSSQSGHNTVSWYQQALGQGPQFIFQYYREEENGRGNFPPRFSGLQFPNYSSELNVNALELDDSALYLCASSLVAGGAGNTEAFFGQGTRLTVV.

The chain recombines TRBV29-1 with TRBJ2-3; 9 nucleotides agree with TRBD2. After removal of 6 bases from V and 2 bases from J, the junction contained 9 bases not matched to a gene. The CDR3 contains 15 residues. The V gene's germline CDR1 is SQVTM and CDR2 ANQGSEA. CDR3 DNA: TGCAGCGTGAGGGTAGCGGGGGTGATCACAGATACGCAGTATTTT. Translated: CSVRVAGVITDTQYF.

The V call is TRBV18, the J call TRBJ2-7; weak D call: TRBD2 (6 bases). Trimming took off 3 bases at V and 0 bases at J, with 9 bases between the two ends. Germline CDR1 KGHSH, CDR2 LQKENI. This CDR3 has 14 amino acids. The CDR3: CASSPTTSSYEQYF. The DNA of the CDR3 is TGTGCCAGCTCACCCACGACTAGCTCCTACGAGCAGTACTTC.

The chain combines TRBV5-5 with TRBJ2-7; tentative D call: TRBD1 (5 bases). The CDR3 length is 14 residues. Trimming pared 2 bases from V and 0 bases from J, leaving 9 bases between. CDR1 and CDR2 (germline): SGHKS, YYEKEE (reference sequence). The CDR3 DNA follows: TGTGCCAGCAGCTTTACAAGGGGCTCCTACGAGCAGTACTTC. Protein: CASSFTRGSYEQYF. The complete variable domain, with remaining parts taken from reference TRBV5-5 and TRBJ2-7, reads DAGVTQSPTHLIKTRGQQVTLRCSPISGHKSVSWYQQVLGQGPQFIFQYYEKEERGRGNFPDRFSARQFPNYSSELNVNALLLGDSALYLCASSFTRGSYEQYFGPGTRLTVT.